Listed below are T cell receptor beta chains from one sample, sequenced in a study of T cell clones after liver transplantation. Data came from immunoSEQ multiplex PCR; TCRdb stores just in-frame clones and leaves some out. The sample records about 45,000 clones, about 82% being singletons. This specimen was CD4+ T cells from blood, taken 24 months after liver transplant. The receptor source for this set is a human patient who received a liver transplant. The graft donor may account for some of the T cells. CDR3s include the opening cysteine and the closing phenylalanine or tryptophan. D genes are given only for firm matches. Where a row states a size, it is once, few, many or the class of an expanded clone; other rows omit it.

clone size	V gene	D gene	J gene	CDR3 protein	CDR3 DNA
few	TRBV6-5	-	TRBJ1-5	CASSSSSGAQHF	TGTGCCAGCAGTTCCAGTTCAGGGGCTCAGCATTTT
-	TRBV7-9	TRBD1	TRBJ2-2	CASSLSDRLNTGELFF	TGTGCCAGCAGCTTATCGGACAGGCTGAACACCGGGGAGCTGTTTTTT
-	TRBV7-2	-	TRBJ2-2	CASSLTGSNTGELFF	TGTGCCAGCAGCTTGACGGGATCGAACACCGGGGAGCTGTTTTTT
-	TRBV7-2	-	TRBJ2-5	CASSSGLPQGTQYF	TGTGCCAGCAGCTCCGGACTGCCCCAGGGGACCCAGTACTTC
-	TRBV5-1	TRBD2	TRBJ2-1	CASSLLANYYNEQFF	TGCGCCAGCAGCTTACTAGCGAATTATTACAATGAGCAGTTCTTC
-	TRBV14	-	TRBJ1-1	CASSQDLGRAEAFF	TGTGCCAGCAGCCAAGATTTGGGGCGGGCTGAAGCTTTCTTT
-	TRBV28	TRBD1	TRBJ1-2	CASIRGVGYDYTF	TGTGCCAGCATCAGGGGGGTTGGATATGACTACACCTTC
-	TRBV7-2	-	TRBJ2-2	CASSPSWGTGELFF	TGTGCCAGCAGCCCGTCATGGGGGACCGGGGAGCTGTTTTTT
-	TRBV6-5	-	TRBJ2-7	CASSSGILYEQYF	TGTGCCAGCAGTTCCGGGATCCTCTACGAGCAGTACTTC
-	TRBV29-1	-	TRBJ1-4	CSVEGDYVGEKLFF	TGCAGCGTTGAAGGGGACTATGTGGGTGAAAAACTGTTTTTT
-	TRBV28	-	TRBJ1-1	CASRPQGRKTFF	TGTGCCAGCAGGCCCCAGGGGCGGAAGACTTTCTTT
few	TRBV7-9	-	TRBJ1-6	CASTNLAGNSPLHF	TGTGCCAGCACTAATCTGGCAGGGAATTCACCCCTCCACTTT
-	TRBV27	-	TRBJ2-5	CASRSLAGLTLETQYF	TGTGCCAGCAGGTCCCTAGCAGGCCTGACCTTGGAGACCCAGTACTTC
-	TRBV6-1	-	TRBJ1-4	CASSEREATNEKLFF	TGTGCCAGCAGTGAGAGGGAGGCAACTAATGAAAAACTGTTTTTT
-	TRBV5-1	-	TRBJ2-5	CASSPTGFKETQYF	TGCGCCAGCAGCCCCACAGGGTTCAAAGAGACCCAGTACTTC
-	TRBV9	TRBD2	TRBJ2-5	CASSPLATSGGNYQETQYF	TGTGCCAGCAGCCCCCTCGCGACAAGCGGGGGGAACTATCAAGAGACCCAGTACTTC
-	TRBV6-1	-	TRBJ1-1	CASSDWGRSNTEAFF	TGTGCCAGCAGTGATTGGGGCAGATCGAACACTGAAGCTTTCTTT
-	TRBV6-5	-	TRBJ2-1	CASSYSGRDEQFF	TGTGCCAGCAGTTACTCCGGGAGAGATGAGCAGTTCTTC
-	TRBV6-5	-	TRBJ2-7	CASSNRVYEQYF	TGTGCCAGCAGCAACAGGGTTTACGAGCAGTACTTC